The TCR beta chain described here comes from a study of cytomegalovirus exposure and HLA in healthy donors. Trimming took off 0 bases at V and 0 bases at J, with 7 bases between the two ends. CDR3 length equals 15 residues. The study's findings and limits: 150 or so TCR beta chains were listed as cytomegalovirus-associated. An analysis that was carried out later associated 17,000 or so TCR beta sequences with HLA alleles at 0.05 false discovery rate. As a later analysis revealed, most CMV-associated TCR beta chains appeared HLA-restricted.

To note about this clone: Its matching antigen is unknown.

13 Jbeta primers and 60 Vbeta primers were used for the PCR. Method: immunoSEQ multiplex PCR; TCRdb's copy keeps in-frame clones and lacks some. The sample has around 110,000 clones, about 10% seen once; the top ten hold around 3%. Material for sequencing was PBMCs. The chain couples TRBV5-3 to TRBJ2-4; TRBD2 might be the D (6 bases). TRBV5-3 is recorded as an ORF, its role being uncertain. The source is a man between 25 and 39 years old in good health and CMV-seronegative. CDR3 region: CARSLAGVAKNIQYF. Here the CDR3 DNA reads TGTGCCAGAAGCTTGGCGGGGGTAGCCAAAAACATTCAGTACTTC.